The clone carrying this TCR beta chain came up a few times. Its target is unknown. V was pared by 5 bases and J by 0 bases, with 11 bases between. The CDR3 has 14 residues. Germline CDR1 is MNHEY and CDR2 is SVGEGT. This record comes from a study of metastatic and nonmetastatic thyroid tumors. As for the study in general: The study looked at repertoires side by side in blood and in tumor or nodule tissue from malignant and benign thyroid patients. Study-wide results and limits: Malignant thyroid tumors reportedly had TCR beta diversity that was significantly higher than in benign nodules, in blood and tumor.

TCRdb re-clonotyped the PCR reads via MiXCR. The sample has 25,000 to 30,000 clones; under 25% are singletons. Thyroid surgery took place with no prior treatment in any patient. Sequenced input: blood. The gene calls are TRBV6-2 or TRBV6-3 and TRBJ2-7; D may be TRBD1 (5 bases). This clonotype originated in a male donor with papillary thyroid cancer or a benign thyroid nodule (not recorded which). Some clones in this sample may be carry-over from other donors' samples. The CDR3 reads CASSLGDSSYEQYF. The DNA for the CDR3 is TGTGCCAGCAGTCTAGGTGACAGCTCCTACGAGCAGTACTTC.